This T cell receptor (beta chain) was identified in a study of blood T cell repertoires in COVID-19. Across the whole study: Material from acute and convalescent COVID-19 was sourced from the United States, Italy and Spain. T cells, B-cell-depleted T cells, or PBMCs supplied cDNA or gDNA.

Measured with immunoSEQ multiplex PCR; TCRdb has only the in-frame clones, and not every one. The sample lists 150,000 to 200,000 clones, approximately 88% seen once, with roughly 9% in the top ten. The junction had 14 bases not matched to a gene; V was cut back by 6 bases and J by 10 bases. Germline CDR1 MNHNY, CDR2 SVGAGI (reference sequence). The CDR3 is made up of 16 amino acids. Sequencing was done on a sample of peripheral blood. This sequence originates from a woman aged 80 or older with active or convalescent COVID-19. This chain joins TRBV6-6 and TRBJ2-1; 11 bases map to TRBD2. The CDR3 protein is CASRLDYSGGAEEQFF. In nucleotides, the CDR3 is TGTGCCAGCAGACTCGACTATAGCGGGGGGGCCGAAGAGCAGTTCTTC.